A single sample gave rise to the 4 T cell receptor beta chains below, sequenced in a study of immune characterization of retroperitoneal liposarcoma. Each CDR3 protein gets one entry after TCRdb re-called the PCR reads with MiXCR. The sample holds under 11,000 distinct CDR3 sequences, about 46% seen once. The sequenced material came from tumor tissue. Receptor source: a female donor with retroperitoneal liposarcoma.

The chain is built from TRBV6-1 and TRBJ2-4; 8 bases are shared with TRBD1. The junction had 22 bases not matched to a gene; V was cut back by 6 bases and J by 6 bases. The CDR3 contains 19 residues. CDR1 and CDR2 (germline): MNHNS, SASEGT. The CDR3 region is CASSKTQSGTGLLLNIQYF. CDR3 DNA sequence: TGTGCCAGCAGCAAGACACAATCCGGGACAGGTTTACTGCTAAACATTCAGTACTTC.

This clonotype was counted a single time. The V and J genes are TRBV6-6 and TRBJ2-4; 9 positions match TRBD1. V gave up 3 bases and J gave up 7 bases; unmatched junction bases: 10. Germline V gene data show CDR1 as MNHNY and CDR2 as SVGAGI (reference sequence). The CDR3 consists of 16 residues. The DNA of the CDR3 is TGTGCCAGCAGTTATACGGGGACAGGGCCCCACAACATTCAGTACTTC. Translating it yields CASSYTGTGPHNIQYF.

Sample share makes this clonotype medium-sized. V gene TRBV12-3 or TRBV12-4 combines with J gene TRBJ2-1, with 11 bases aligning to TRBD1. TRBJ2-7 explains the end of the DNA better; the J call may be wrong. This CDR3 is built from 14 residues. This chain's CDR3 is CASSSGTGGLGQYF. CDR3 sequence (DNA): TGTGCCAGCAGTTCTGGGACAGGGGGGTTGGGGCAGTACTTC.

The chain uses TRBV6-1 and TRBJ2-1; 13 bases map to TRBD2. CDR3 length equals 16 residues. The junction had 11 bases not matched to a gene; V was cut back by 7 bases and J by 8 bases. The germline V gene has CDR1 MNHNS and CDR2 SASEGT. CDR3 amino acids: CASTVLAGGYLDEQFF. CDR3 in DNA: TGTGCCAGCACCGTACTAGCGGGAGGGTATTTGGATGAGCAGTTCTTC.